One sample yielded the 27 T cell receptor beta chains listed below, sequenced in a study of T cell changes during pregnancy in multiple sclerosis. TCRdb's table, derived via immunoSEQ multiplex PCR, lists solely in-frame clones and lacks some. The table lists about 98,000 clones, under 95% of them singletons. The specimen comprised peripheral blood, sampled after pregnancy. Receptors were obtained from a female donor in good health, enrolled as a control in a pregnancy study.

The chain carries TRBV6-1 and TRBJ2-2; 10 bases map to TRBD2. The ends lost 2 bases at V and 1 base at J; junction bases unmatched: 4. Germline CDR1 MNHNS, CDR2 SASEGT. The CDR3 contains 17 residues. The CDR3 spells CASSEIAGGMNTGELFF. CDR3 bases: TGTGCCAGCAGTGAAATAGCGGGGGGAATGAACACCGGGGAGCTGTTTTTT.

The rearrangement joins TRBV9 to TRBJ2-7, with TRBD2 as a possible D gene (5 bases). The CDR3 sequence is 14 residues long. From germline, CDR1 is SGDLS and CDR2 YYNGEE. V gave up 6 bases and J gave up 0 bases, with 13 bases separating them. The CDR3 region is CASTPGGSSYEQYF. As DNA, the CDR3 is TGTGCCAGCACCCCAGGAGGAAGCTCCTACGAGCAGTACTTC.

This clone has only one observation. An end of the junction does not agree with germline; a read error may underlie this. J is TRBJ2-7 and V is TRBV7-7, with D possibly TRBD2 on 6 matching bases. The V gene's germline CDR1 is SSHAT and CDR2 FNYEAQ (reference sequence). The CDR3 extends over 14 amino acids. CDR3 sequence: CASSLRRGSYEQYF. The CDR3 DNA is TGTGCTAGCAGCTTAAGGAGGGGATCCTACGAGCAGTACTTC. Full variable domain (rest looked up from reference TRBV7-7 and TRBJ2-7): GAGVSQSPRYKVTKRGQDVTLRCDPISSHATLYWYQQALGQGPEFLTYFNYEAQPDKSGLPSDRFSAERPEGSISTLTIQRTEQRDSAMYRCASSLRRGSYEQYFGPGTRLTVT.

The genes are TRBV5-8 and TRBJ1-5, with TRBD1 matching over 7 bases. The germline gives CDR1 SGHTS, CDR2 YDEGEE. The ends lost 0 bases at V and 6 bases at J; junction bases unmatched: 9. The CDR3 has 16 amino acids. The CDR3 spells CASSLAPGGIGQPQHF. The CDR3, as DNA: TGTGCCAGCAGCTTGGCCCCAGGGGGAATCGGTCAGCCCCAGCATTTT.

The chain carries TRBV5-1 and TRBJ2-7; possibly TRBD1 for D (5 bases). Germline V gene sequence: CDR1 SGHRS, CDR2 YFSETQ. The CDR3 spans 12 residues. V lost 7 bases and J 3 bases, leaving 11 bases between the germline ends. CDR3 residues: CASSMGLYEQYF. The CDR3 bases are TGCGCCAGCTCCATGGGGCTCTACGAGCAGTACTTC.

The rearrangement joins TRBV6-1 to TRBJ1-6; 9 bases map to TRBD1. Germline V lookup: CDR1 MNHNS, CDR2 SASEGT. With V trimmed by 2 bases and J by 5 bases, 13 bases remained unmatched. This CDR3 has 19 residues. CDR3 protein: CASSERPSTGGLNNSPLHF. CDR3 DNA sequence: TGTGCCAGCAGTGAAAGACCGTCGACAGGGGGGTTAAATAATTCACCCCTCCACTTT.

The rearrangement uses TRBV11-3 and TRBJ2-1, with a weak D call TRBD2 (6 bases). In germline, CDR1 is SGHNT, CDR2 YENEEA. The germline V and J ends were trimmed by 4 bases and 6 bases, with 13 bases remaining between them. The CDR3 consists of 14 residues. The CDR3: CASSSYGSPNEQFF. The CDR3 bases are TGTGCCAGCAGCTCCTACGGGAGCCCCAATGAGCAGTTCTTC.

Regarding this clone: At one of its ends the junction is not consistent with the germline gene, which may arise from a read error. V usage is TRBV7-7 and J usage is TRBJ2-1, with D possibly TRBD1 on 5 matching bases. The CDR3 contains 15 residues. Germline V gene lookup returns CDR1 SSHAT and CDR2 FNYEAQ (reference sequence). The CDR3 DNA sequence: TGTGCTAGCAGCGCTGGGGCGGACTCCTACAATGAGCAGTTCTTC. This translates into CASSAGADSYNEQFF.

This chain joins TRBV9 and TRBJ1-2; D gene unclear. This CDR3 comprises 14 residues. Between the trimmed V and J ends, which lost 5 bases and 4 bases, there was a span of 15 bases. Germline V gene lookup returns CDR1 SGDLS and CDR2 YYNGEE. The CDR3 reads CASSQDTPIYGYTF. For the CDR3, the DNA is TGTGCCAGCAGTCAAGACACCCCTATCTATGGCTACACCTTC.

The chain links TRBV5-5 to TRBJ2-7, with TRBD1 identical over 11 bases. Trimming at V came to 2 bases and at J to 7 bases, leaving 5 bases not matched to a gene. The germline CDR1 and CDR2 sequences are SGHKS and YYEKEE (reference sequence). The CDR3 covers 14 residues. The CDR3 protein is CASSFGTGGWEQYF. CDR3 nucleotides: TGTGCCAGCAGCTTCGGGACAGGGGGTTGGGAGCAGTACTTC.

The chain carries TRBV5-6 and TRBJ1-5; TRBD1 might be the D (5 bases). Germline CDR1 SGHDT, CDR2 YYEEEE. V was cut by 2 bases and J by 3 bases, with 15 bases left in between. The CDR3 length is 16 residues. The CDR3 sequence: CASSFRGLYSNQPQHF. In DNA, the CDR3 is TGTGCCAGCAGCTTTCGGGGGTTATACTCCAATCAGCCCCAGCATTTT.

The chain uses TRBV5-1 and TRBJ2-3; TRBD2 agrees at 14 bases. Germline CDR1 reads SGHRS; CDR2 reads YFSETQ. This CDR3 is built from 17 residues. The trim removed 4 bases at V and 6 bases at J, leaving 10 bases unmatched. The CDR3 loop is CASSGGTSGSSGDTQYF. The CDR3 coding sequence is TGCGCCAGCAGCGGCGGGACTAGCGGGAGTAGTGGGGATACGCAGTATTTT. The complete variable domain, with remaining parts taken from reference TRBV5-1 and TRBJ2-3, reads KAGVTQTPRYLIKTRGQQVTLSCSPISGHRSVSWYQQTPGQGLQFLFEYFSETQRNKGNFPGRFSGRQFSNSRSEMNVSTLELGDSALYLCASSGGTSGSSGDTQYFGPGTRLTVL.

The table lists this clone with a count of one. The chain couples TRBV2 to TRBJ1-2, with TRBD1 matching over 12 bases. Germline loops: CDR1 SNHLY, CDR2 FYNNEI. The V and J ends lost 10 bases and 4 bases, in that order; junction bases with no gene match: 10. This CDR3 has 15 residues. The CDR3 DNA follows: TGTGCCAATACCTGGCCGGGACAGGGGGCCTATGGCTACACCTTC. Its protein product is CANTWPGQGAYGYTF.

The CDR3 coding sequence is TGTGCCAGCAGCCAGTCCCTCGAGGGCAGGGGGCGGTCAGATACGCAGTATTTT. This gives the protein CASSQSLEGRGRSDTQYF. V usage is TRBV4-2 and J usage is TRBJ2-3; TRBD1 agrees at 8 bases. The germline gives CDR1 LGHNA, CDR2 YNFKEQ. V dropped 3 bases and J dropped 4; count of bases not matched to a gene: 15. This CDR3 has 18 residues.

The CDR3 loop reads CASSSPRGANYGYTF. Here the CDR3 DNA reads TGTGCCAGCAGCTCCCCTCGCGGGGCGAACTATGGCTACACCTTC. J is TRBJ1-2 and V is TRBV7-9; D may be TRBD1 (5 bases). The germline V gene has CDR1 SEHNR and CDR2 FQNEAQ (reference sequence). This CDR3 is 15 amino acids long. Between the trimmed V and J ends, which lost 4 bases and 2 bases, there was a span of 14 bases.

The chain carries TRBV11-2 and TRBJ1-2; tentatively, D is TRBD1 (5 bases). V shed 3 bases and J shed 6 bases, with 11 bases lying between them. Germline V lookup: CDR1 SGHAT, CDR2 FQNNGV. The CDR3 covers 13 residues. The CDR3 here is CASSFAQGHGYTF. The CDR3 region has the DNA TGTGCCAGCAGCTTCGCGCAGGGCCATGGCTACACCTTC.

In this sample, this clone turned up once. The rearrangement uses TRBV10-3 and TRBJ2-1; 8 nucleotides align to TRBD2. V lost 7 bases and J lost 8; bases outside the gene matches: 16. This CDR3 has 16 amino acids. Germline CDR1 ENHRY, CDR2 SYGVKD. CDR3 sequence reads: CAITARAGGSEDEQFF. The CDR3 DNA sequence: TGTGCCATCACCGCCCGGGCGGGGGGATCCGAAGATGAGCAGTTCTTC.

This clone was detected only once. The chain couples TRBV7-6 to TRBJ2-7, with D possibly TRBD2 on 6 matching bases. The germline CDR1 and CDR2 sequences are SGHVS and FNYEAQ. Deletions cut 0 bases from V and 2 bases from J, with 17 bases between. The CDR3 is made up of 17 amino acids. CDR3 loop: CASSLAEGRTRAYEQYF. In DNA form, the CDR3 reads TGTGCCAGCAGCTTAGCGGAGGGACGGACGAGGGCCTACGAGCAGTACTTC.

CDR3 coding DNA: TGTGCCAGCAGGAAACAGGGGCGCGACTATGGCTACACCTTC. Protein sequence: CASRKQGRDYGYTF. This chain joins TRBV5-6 and TRBJ1-2, with 7 bases lining up with TRBD1. The CDR3 has 14 residues. Germline V CDR1 and CDR2: SGHDT, YYEEEE. Trimming removed 5 bases from V and 3 bases from J; junction bases left unmatched: 7.

This clone is a singleton in its sample. V is TRBV27 and J is TRBJ2-7, with TRBD2 identical over 9 bases. The CDR3 consists of 14 residues. Germline V gene lookup returns CDR1 MNHEY and CDR2 SMNVEV (reference sequence). The J segment lost 4 bases and the V segment lost 0 bases, leaving 1 base of the junction unmatched. In nucleotides, the CDR3 is TGTGCCAGCAGTTTATCTAGCGGGGGATACGAGCAGTACTTC. This encodes CASSLSSGGYEQYF.

The chain has TRBV9 and TRBJ2-7, with D maybe TRBD2 (6 bases). Germline V lookup: CDR1 SGDLS, CDR2 YYNGEE. The CDR3 has 14 residues. Deletions cut 6 bases from V and 0 bases from J, with 13 bases between. The CDR3 loop reads CASNRGASSYEQYF. The DNA for the CDR3 is TGTGCCAGCAATCGCGGGGCGAGCTCCTACGAGCAGTACTTC.

The genes are TRBV30 and TRBJ2-7; weak D call: TRBD1 (6 bases). This CDR3 has 13 residues. V lost 3 bases to trimming and J lost 5 bases, with 14 bases between them. Germline V lookup: CDR1 GTSNPN, CDR2 SVGIG (reference sequence). CDR3 sequence: CAWSRGRDNEQYF. The DNA for the CDR3 is TGTGCCTGGAGCCGGGGCAGGGACAACGAGCAGTACTTC.

This clone was picked up one time. V is TRBV6-5 and J is TRBJ1-2; tentatively, D is TRBD1 (6 bases). Deletions cut 0 bases from V and 6 bases from J, with 14 bases between. The CDR3 runs to 15 residues. Per the germline V gene, CDR1 is MNHEY and CDR2 is SVGAGI. CDR3 residues: CASSYSMGTIDGYTF. Here the CDR3 DNA reads TGTGCCAGCAGTTACTCGATGGGGACAATCGATGGCTACACCTTC.

This clone came up a few times. The chain recombines TRBV30 with TRBJ1-1, with D uncertain. CDR3 length equals 12 residues. V was trimmed by 0 bases and J by 4 bases, leaving 6 bases between them. Germline loops: CDR1 GTSNPN, CDR2 SVGIG (reference sequence). The CDR3 coding sequence is TGTGCCTGGAGTGTCCAGGCCACTGAAGCTTTCTTT. It encodes CAWSVQATEAFF.

The chain combines TRBV18 with TRBJ1-5, with 7 positions matching TRBD1. CDR3 length equals 13 residues. Per germline, CDR1 KGHSH and CDR2 LQKENI. V gave up 5 bases and J gave up 7 bases; unmatched junction bases: 5. The CDR3 loop is CASSGTGDQPQHF. The CDR3 DNA sequence: TGTGCCAGCTCAGGAACAGGGGACCAGCCCCAGCATTTT.

The genes are TRBV5-1 and TRBJ2-7; 10 bases agree with TRBD1. CDR1 SGHRS and CDR2 YFSETQ come from the germline V gene. This CDR3 region has 13 residues. V trimming: 1 base; J trimming: 6 bases; junction bases outside the gene matches: 1. Written as DNA, the CDR3 is TGCGCCAGCAGCTTGTGGGACAGGGGCGAGCAGTACTTC. Amino acid sequence: CASSLWDRGEQYF. The variable domain in full, with the rest retrieved from reference TRBV5-1 and TRBJ2-7, is KAGVTQTPRYLIKTRGQQVTLSCSPISGHRSVSWYQQTPGQGLQFLFEYFSETQRNKGNFPGRFSGRQFSNSRSEMNVSTLELGDSALYLCASSLWDRGEQYFGPGTRLTVT.

This chain joins TRBV6-1 and TRBJ1-3; a weak D match, TRBD1 (5 bases). The germline V gene encodes CDR1 MNHNS and CDR2 SASEGT. CDR3 size: 13 residues. Trimming took 6 bases from V and 4 from J, leaving 10 bases between them. The CDR3 DNA reads TGTGCCAGCAGCTCAGGGCAAGGAAACACCATATATTTT. Translation gives CASSSGQGNTIYF.